This T cell receptor beta chain is drawn from a study of T cells in localized non-small cell lung cancer. Overall study results and limits: Analysis by sequencing included only one tumor region, so heterogeneity remains possible. Compared with tumor, uninvolved adjacent lung displayed greater T cell clonality, ranking highest overall.

This CDR3 has 14 residues. Germline V gives CDR1 LNHDA, CDR2 SQIVND (reference sequence). Unmatched junction bases numbered 6, after V lost 10 bases and J lost 1 base. With respect to this clone: The antigen remains unidentified.

TCRdb's copy holds only in-frame clones and misses some; the assay was immunoSEQ multiplex PCR. The sample includes approximately 21,000 clones, less than 95% of them seen just once. The chain recombines TRBV19 with TRBJ1-5; 8 nucleotides line up with TRBD1. The starting material was peripheral blood, obtained before any cancer treatment. The clonotype was recovered from a woman between 40 and 69 years old with stage I lung adenocarcinoma. The CDR3 protein is CATTDRASNQPQHF. The CDR3 region has the DNA TGTGCCACAACGGACAGGGCGAGCAATCAGCCCCAGCATTTT.